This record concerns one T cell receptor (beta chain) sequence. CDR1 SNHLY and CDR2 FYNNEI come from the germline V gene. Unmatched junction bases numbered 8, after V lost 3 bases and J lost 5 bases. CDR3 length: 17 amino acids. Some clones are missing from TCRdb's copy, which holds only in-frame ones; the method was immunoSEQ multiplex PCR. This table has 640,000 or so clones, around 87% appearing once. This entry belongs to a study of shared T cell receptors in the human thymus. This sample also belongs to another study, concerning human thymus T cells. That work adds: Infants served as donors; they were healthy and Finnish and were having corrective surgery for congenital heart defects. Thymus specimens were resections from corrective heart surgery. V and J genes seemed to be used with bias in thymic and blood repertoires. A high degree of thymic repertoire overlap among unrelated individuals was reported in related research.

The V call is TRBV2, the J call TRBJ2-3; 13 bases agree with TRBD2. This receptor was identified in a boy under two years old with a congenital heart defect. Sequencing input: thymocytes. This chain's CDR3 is CASSDDRTSGRRDTQYF. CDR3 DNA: TGTGCCAGCAGTGATGACCGGACTAGCGGGAGACGAGATACGCAGTATTTT.